This T cell receptor beta chain is from a study of cytomegalovirus exposure and HLA in healthy donors. Study-wide context: Unique TCRs from HLA-typed donors, 85 million to 100 million of them, were held in an early data release. The study, taken as a whole, reports: Among immune exposure information, only CMV serostatus was available.

Comment on this clone: Its antigen is as yet unknown.

The CDR3 length is 12 residues. V dropped 6 bases and J dropped 2 bases, with 8 bases sitting between them. CDR1 is SGHAT, CDR2 FQNNGV, per germline. PCR was performed using 60 Vbeta and 13 Jbeta primers. Methods used by the authors: Approximately 80 million unique TCR beta chains, roughly 11 million of them shared, were counted by a later analysis. Clones were read by immunoSEQ multiplex PCR, and TCRdb kept only the in-frame ones, dropping some. D and trimming were read from the DNA, whereas the V and J calls and clone size are those reported in that table. This table holds approximately 120,000 clones, about 70% found once.

The material sequenced was PBMCs. This sequence was found in a human donor in good health. The gene calls are TRBV11-2 and TRBJ2-7; D may be TRBD1 (6 bases). As DNA, the CDR3 is TGTGCCAGCAGATACAGGGCCTACGAGCAGTACTTC. It is translated as CASRYRAYEQYF.